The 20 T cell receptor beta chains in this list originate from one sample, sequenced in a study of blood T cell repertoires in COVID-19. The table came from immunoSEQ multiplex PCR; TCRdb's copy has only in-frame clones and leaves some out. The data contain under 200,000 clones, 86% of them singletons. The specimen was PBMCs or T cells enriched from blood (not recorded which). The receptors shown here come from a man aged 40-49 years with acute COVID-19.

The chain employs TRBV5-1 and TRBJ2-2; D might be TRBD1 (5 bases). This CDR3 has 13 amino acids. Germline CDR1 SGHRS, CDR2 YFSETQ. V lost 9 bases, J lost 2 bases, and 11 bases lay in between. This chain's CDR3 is CATRARNTGELFF. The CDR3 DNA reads TGCGCCACCAGGGCCCGCAACACCGGGGAGCTGTTTTTT.

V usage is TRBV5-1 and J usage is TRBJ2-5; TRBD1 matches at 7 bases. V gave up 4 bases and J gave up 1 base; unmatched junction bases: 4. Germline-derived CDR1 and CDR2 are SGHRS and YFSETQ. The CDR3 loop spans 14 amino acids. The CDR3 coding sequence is TGCGCCAGCAGCCCACGGACAGGCCAAGAGACCCAGTACTTC. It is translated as CASSPRTGQETQYF.

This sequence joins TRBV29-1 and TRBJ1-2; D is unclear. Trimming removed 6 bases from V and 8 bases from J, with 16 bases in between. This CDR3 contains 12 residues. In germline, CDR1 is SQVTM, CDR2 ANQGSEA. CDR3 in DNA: TGCAGCGTGACTGGGGAGGGAGGCGGCTACACCTTC. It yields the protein CSVTGEGGGYTF. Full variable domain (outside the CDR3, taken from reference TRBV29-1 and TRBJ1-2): SAVISQKPSRDICQRGTSLTIQCQVDSQVTMMFWYRQQPGQSLTLIATANQGSEATYESGFVIDKFPISRPNLTFSTLTVSNMSPEDSSIYLCSVTGEGGGYTFGSGTRLTVV.

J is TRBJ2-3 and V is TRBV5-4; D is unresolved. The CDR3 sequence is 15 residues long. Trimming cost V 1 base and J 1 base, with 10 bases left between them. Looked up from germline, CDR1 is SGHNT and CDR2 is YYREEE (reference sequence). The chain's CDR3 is CASSLSSQGTDTQYF. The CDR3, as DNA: TGTGCCAGCAGCTTGTCGAGTCAGGGCACAGATACGCAGTATTTT.

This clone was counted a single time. CDR3 sequence reads: CASSSTEDTEAFF. Here the CDR3 DNA reads TGTGCCAGCTCATCGACAGAAGACACTGAAGCTTTCTTT. The rearrangement links TRBV18 to TRBJ1-1; weak D call: TRBD1 (5 bases). The CDR3 is made up of 13 amino acids. Germline-derived CDR1 and CDR2 are KGHSH and LQKENI. Trimming took 5 bases from V and 3 from J, leaving 10 bases between them.

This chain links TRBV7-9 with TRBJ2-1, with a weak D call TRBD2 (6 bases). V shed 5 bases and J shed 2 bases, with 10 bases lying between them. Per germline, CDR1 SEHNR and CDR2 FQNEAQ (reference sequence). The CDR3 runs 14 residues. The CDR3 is CASSPIAAYNEQFF. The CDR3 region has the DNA TGTGCCAGCAGCCCAATAGCGGCCTACAATGAGCAGTTCTTC.

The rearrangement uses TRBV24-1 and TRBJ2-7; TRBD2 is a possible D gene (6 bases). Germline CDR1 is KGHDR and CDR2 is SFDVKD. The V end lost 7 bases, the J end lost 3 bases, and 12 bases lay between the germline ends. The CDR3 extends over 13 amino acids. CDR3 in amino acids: CATSLGGNYEQYF. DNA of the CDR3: TGTGCCACCAGCCTAGGCGGGAACTACGAGCAGTACTTC.

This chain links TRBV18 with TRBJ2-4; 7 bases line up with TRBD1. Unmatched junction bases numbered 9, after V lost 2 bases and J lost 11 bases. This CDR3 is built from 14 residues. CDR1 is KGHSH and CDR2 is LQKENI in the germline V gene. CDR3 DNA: TGTGCCAGCTCACCATACGGACAGGAAAGTCTTCAGTACTTC. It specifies CASSPYGQESLQYF.

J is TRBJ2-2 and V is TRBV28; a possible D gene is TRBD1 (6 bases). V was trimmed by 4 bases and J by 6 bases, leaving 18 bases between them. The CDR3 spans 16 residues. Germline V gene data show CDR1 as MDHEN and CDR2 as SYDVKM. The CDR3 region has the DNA TGTGCCAGCAGTTATTTAGGGCAGGGGACCCCCGGGGAGCTGTTTTTT. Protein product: CASSYLGQGTPGELFF.

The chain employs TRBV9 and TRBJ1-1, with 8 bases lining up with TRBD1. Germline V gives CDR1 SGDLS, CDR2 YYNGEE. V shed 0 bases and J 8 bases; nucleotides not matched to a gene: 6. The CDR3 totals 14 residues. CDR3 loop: CASSVGTGSPEAFF. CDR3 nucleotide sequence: TGTGCCAGCAGCGTAGGGACAGGGAGTCCCGAAGCTTTCTTT.

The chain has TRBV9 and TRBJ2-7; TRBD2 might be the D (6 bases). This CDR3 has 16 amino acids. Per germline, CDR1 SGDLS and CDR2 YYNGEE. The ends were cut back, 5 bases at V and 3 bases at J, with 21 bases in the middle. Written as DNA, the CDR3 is TGTGCCAGCAGTTTGGAGGGGAATGGCCTAATCTACGAGCAGTACTTC. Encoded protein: CASSLEGNGLIYEQYF.

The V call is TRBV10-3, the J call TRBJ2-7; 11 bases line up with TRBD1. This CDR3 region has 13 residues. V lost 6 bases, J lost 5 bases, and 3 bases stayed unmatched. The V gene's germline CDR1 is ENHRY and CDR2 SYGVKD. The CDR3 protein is CAIRGQGENEQYF. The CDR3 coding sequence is TGTGCCATCAGGGGACAGGGGGAGAACGAGCAGTACTTC.

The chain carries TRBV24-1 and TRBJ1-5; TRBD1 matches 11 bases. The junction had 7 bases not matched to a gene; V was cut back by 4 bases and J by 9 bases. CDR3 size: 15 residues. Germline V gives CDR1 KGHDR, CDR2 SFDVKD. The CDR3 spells CATSDPGQGDSPQHF. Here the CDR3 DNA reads TGTGCCACCAGTGACCCGGGACAGGGGGACTCGCCCCAGCATTTT.

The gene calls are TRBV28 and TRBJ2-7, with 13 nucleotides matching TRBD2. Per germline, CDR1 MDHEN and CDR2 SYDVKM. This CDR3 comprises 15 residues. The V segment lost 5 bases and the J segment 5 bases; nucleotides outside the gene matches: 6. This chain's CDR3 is CASSRTSGSSHEQYF. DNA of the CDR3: TGTGCCAGCAGTCGGACTAGCGGGAGTAGCCACGAGCAGTACTTC.

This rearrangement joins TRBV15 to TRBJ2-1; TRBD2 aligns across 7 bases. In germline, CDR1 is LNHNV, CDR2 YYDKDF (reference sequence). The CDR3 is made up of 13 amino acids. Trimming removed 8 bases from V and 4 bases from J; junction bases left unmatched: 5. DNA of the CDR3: TGTGCCACCGCGGGAGAAGGGTACAATGAGCAGTTCTTC. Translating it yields CATAGEGYNEQFF.

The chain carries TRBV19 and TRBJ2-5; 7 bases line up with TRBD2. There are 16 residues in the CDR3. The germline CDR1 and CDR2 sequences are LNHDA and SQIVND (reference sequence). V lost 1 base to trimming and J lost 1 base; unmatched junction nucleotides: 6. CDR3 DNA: TGTGCCAGTAGTATAGTTATCGCGGGAGTCCAAGAGACCCAGTACTTC. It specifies CASSIVIAGVQETQYF.

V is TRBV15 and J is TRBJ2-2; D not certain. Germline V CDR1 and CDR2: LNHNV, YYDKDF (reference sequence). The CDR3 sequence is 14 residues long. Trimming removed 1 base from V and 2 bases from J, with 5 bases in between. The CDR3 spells CATSRVLNTGELFF. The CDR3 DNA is TGTGCCACCAGCAGAGTCCTAAACACCGGGGAGCTGTTTTTT.

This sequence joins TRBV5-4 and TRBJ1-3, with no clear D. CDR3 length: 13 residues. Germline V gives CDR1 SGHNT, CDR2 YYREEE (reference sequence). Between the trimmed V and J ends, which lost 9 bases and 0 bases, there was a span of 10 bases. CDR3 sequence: CAIPSVSGNTIYF. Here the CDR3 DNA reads TGTGCCATCCCGTCCGTCTCTGGAAACACCATATATTTT.

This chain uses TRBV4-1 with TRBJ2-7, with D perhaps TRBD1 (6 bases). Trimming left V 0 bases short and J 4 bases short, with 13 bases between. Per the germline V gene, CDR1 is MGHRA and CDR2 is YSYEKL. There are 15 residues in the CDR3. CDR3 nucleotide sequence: TGCGCCAGCAGCCAAGAGGTACCACAGGGTTACGAGCAGTACTTC. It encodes CASSQEVPQGYEQYF.

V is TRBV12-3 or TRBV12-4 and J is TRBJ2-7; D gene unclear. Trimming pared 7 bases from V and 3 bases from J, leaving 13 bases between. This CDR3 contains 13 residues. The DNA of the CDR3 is TGTGCCAGCACCCCTGACAACTTCTACGAGCAGTACTTC. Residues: CASTPDNFYEQYF.